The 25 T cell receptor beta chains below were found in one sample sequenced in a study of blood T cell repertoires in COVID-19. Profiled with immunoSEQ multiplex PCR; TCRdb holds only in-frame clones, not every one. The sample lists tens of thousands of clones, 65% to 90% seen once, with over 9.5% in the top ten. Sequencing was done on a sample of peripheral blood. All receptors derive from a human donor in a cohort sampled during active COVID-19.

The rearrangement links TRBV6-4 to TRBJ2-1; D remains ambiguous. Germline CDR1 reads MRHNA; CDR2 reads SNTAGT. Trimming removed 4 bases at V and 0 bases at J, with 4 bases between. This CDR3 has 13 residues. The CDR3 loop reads CASSASSYNEQFF. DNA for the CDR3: TGTGCCAGCAGTGCTAGCTCCTACAATGAGCAGTTCTTC.

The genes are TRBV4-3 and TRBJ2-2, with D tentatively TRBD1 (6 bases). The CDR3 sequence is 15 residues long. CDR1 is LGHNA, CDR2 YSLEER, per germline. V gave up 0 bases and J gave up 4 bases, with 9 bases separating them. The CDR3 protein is CASSQDARGTGELFF. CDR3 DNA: TGCGCCAGCAGCCAAGATGCCAGGGGCACCGGGGAGCTGTTTTTT.

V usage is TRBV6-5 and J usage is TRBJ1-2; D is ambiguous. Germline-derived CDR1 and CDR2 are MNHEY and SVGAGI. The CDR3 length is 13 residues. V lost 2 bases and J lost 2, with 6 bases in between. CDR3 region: CASSYEGNYGYTF. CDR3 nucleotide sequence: TGTGCCAGCAGTTACGAGGGCAACTATGGCTACACCTTC.

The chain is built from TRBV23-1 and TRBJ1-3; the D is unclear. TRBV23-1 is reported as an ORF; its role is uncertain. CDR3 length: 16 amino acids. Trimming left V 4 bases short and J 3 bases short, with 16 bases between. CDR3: CASSPPPGNGGNTIYF. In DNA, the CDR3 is TGCGCCAGCAGTCCCCCCCCGGGGAACGGTGGAAACACCATATATTTT.

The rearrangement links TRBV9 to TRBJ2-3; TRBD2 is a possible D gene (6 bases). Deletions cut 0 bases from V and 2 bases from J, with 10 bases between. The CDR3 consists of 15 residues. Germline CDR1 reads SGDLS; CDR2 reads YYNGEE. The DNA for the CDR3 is TGTGCCAGCAGCGTAGTCGGGAGAACCACAGATACGCAGTATTTT. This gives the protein CASSVVGRTTDTQYF.

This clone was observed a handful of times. The CDR3 spells CASSLDSGNTEAFF. The CDR3 DNA reads as TGTGCCAGCAGCTTAGATTCCGGTAACACTGAAGCTTTCTTT. J is TRBJ1-1 and V is TRBV11-3; D not certain. V was pared by 0 bases and J by 2 bases, with 7 bases between. Looked up from germline, CDR1 is SGHNT and CDR2 is YENEEA. The CDR3 consists of 14 residues.

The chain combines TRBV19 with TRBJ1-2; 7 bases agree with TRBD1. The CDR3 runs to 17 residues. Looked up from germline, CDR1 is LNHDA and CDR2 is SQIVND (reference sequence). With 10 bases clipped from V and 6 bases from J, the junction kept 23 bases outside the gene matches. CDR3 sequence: CANENQQGPTGSHGYTF. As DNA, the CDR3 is TGTGCCAACGAAAATCAACAGGGGCCGACCGGTTCGCATGGCTACACCTTC.

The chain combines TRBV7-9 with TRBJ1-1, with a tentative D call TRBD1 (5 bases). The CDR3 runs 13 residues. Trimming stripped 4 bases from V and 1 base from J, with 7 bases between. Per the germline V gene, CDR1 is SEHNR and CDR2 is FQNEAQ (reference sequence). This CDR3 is CASSSGQNTEAFF. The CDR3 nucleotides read TGTGCCAGCAGCTCCGGACAGAACACTGAAGCTTTCTTT.

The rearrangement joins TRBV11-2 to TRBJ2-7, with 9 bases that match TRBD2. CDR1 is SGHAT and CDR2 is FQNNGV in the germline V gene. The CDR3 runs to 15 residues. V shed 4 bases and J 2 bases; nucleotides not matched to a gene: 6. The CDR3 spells CASSSGREGTYEQYF. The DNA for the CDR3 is TGTGCCAGCAGCTCCGGGCGGGAGGGAACCTACGAGCAGTACTTC.

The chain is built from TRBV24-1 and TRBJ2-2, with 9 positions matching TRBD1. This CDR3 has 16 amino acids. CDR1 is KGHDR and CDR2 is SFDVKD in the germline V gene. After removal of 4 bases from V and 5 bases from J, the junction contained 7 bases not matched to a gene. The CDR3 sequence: CATSDPGTGLTGELFF. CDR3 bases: TGTGCCACCAGTGACCCCGGGACAGGGCTAACCGGGGAGCTGTTTTTT.

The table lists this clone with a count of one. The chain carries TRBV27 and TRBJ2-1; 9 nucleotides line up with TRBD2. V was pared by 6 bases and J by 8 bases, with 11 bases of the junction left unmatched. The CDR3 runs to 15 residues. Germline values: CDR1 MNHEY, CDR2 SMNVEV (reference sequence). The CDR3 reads CASSLSGRSNYEQFF. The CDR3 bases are TGTGCCAGCAGCCTTAGCGGGAGAAGTAACTATGAGCAGTTCTTC.

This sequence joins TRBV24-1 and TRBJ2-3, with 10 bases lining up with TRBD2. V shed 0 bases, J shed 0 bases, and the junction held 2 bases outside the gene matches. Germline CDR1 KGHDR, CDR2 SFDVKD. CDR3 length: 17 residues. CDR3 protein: CATSDLTSGKSTDTQYF. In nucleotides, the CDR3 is TGTGCCACCAGTGATTTGACTAGCGGGAAGAGCACAGATACGCAGTATTTT.

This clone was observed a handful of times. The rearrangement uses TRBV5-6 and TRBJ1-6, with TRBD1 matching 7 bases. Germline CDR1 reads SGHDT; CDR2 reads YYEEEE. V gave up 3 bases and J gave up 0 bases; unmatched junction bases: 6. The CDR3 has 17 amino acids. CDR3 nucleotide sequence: TGTGCCAGCAGCTCATTACAGGGGAACTCCTATAATTCACCCCTCCACTTT. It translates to CASSSLQGNSYNSPLHF.

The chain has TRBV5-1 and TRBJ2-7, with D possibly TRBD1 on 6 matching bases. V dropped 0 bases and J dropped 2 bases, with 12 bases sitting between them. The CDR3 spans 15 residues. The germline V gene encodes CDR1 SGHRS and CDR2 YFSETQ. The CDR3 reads CASSLEAGETYEQYF. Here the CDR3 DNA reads TGCGCCAGCAGCTTGGAGGCAGGGGAAACCTACGAGCAGTACTTC.

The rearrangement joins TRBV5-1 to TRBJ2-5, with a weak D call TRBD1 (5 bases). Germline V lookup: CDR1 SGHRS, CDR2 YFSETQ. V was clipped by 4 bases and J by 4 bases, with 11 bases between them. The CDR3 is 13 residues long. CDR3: CASSTGQGETQYF. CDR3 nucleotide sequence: TGCGCCAGCAGCACCGGACAAGGAGAGACCCAGTACTTC.

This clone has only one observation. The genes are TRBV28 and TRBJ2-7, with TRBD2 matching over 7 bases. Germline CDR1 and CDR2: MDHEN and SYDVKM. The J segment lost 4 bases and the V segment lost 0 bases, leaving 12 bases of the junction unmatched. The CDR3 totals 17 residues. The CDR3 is CASSLWVGGKTLYEQYF. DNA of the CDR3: TGTGCCAGCAGTTTATGGGTGGGGGGGAAAACTTTGTACGAGCAGTACTTC.

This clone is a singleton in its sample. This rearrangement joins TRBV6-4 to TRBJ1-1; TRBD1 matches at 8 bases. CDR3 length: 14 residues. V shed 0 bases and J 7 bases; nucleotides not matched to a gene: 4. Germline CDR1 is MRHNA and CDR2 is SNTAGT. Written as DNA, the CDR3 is TGTGCCAGCAGTGACTCGCGAGGGACAGGTGAAGCTTTCTTT. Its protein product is CASSDSRGTGEAFF.

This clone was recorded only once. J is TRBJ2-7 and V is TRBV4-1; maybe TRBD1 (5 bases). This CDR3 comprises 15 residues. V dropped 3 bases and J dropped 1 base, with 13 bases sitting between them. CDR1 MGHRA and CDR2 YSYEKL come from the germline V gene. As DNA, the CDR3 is TGCGCCAGCAGCCAGGGCCCGACAGAGTCCTACGAGCAGTACTTC. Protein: CASSQGPTESYEQYF.

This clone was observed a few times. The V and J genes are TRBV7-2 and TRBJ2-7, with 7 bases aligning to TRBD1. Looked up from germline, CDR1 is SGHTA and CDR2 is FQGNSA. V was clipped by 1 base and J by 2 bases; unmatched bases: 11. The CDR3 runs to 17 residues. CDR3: CASSLGQGQVVAYEQYF. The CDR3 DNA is TGTGCCAGCAGCTTAGGACAGGGTCAAGTCGTGGCCTACGAGCAGTACTTC. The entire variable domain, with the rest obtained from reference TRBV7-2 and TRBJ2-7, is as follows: GAGVSQSPSNKVTEKGKDVELRCDPISGHTALYWYRQSLGQGLEFLIYFQGNSAPDKSGLPSDRFSAERTGGSVSTLTIQRTQQEDSAVYLCASSLGQGQVVAYEQYFGPGTRLTVT.

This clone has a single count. The CDR3 reads CATSGLAGYEQYF. The CDR3 DNA follows: TGTGCCACCTCCGGGCTAGCGGGGTACGAGCAGTACTTC. The rearrangement joins TRBV10-3 to TRBJ2-7; 9 bases fit TRBD2. Germline V CDR1 and CDR2: ENHRY, SYGVKD. CDR3 length: 13 amino acids. V lost 10 bases and J lost 4; bases outside the gene matches: 8.

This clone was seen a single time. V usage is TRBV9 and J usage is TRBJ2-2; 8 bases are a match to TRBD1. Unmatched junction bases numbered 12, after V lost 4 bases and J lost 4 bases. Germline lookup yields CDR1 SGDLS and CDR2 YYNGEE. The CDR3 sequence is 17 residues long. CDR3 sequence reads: CASSPLDRGGATGELFF. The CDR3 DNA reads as TGTGCCAGCAGCCCCCTCGACAGGGGAGGAGCCACCGGGGAGCTGTTTTTT.

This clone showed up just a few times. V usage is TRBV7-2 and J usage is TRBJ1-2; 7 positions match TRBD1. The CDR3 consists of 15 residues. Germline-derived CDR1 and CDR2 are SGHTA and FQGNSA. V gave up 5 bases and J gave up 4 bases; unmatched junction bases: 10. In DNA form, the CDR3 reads TGTGCCAGCAGCCCGCTATCGACAGGGCCCTATGGCTACACCTTC. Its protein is CASSPLSTGPYGYTF.

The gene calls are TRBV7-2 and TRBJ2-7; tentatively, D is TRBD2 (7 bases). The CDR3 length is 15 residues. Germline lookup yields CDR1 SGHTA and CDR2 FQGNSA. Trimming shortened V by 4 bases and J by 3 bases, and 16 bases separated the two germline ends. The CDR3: CASSSRGGAGYEQYF. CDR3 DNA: TGTGCCAGCAGCTCTAGGGGGGGGGCAGGCTACGAGCAGTACTTC.

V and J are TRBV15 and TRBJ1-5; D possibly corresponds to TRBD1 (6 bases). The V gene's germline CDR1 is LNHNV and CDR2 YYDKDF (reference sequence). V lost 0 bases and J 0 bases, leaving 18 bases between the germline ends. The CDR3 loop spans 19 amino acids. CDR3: CATSRDPGRTAYSNQPQHF. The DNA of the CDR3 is TGTGCCACCAGCAGAGATCCGGGTAGGACAGCCTATAGCAATCAGCCCCAGCATTTT.

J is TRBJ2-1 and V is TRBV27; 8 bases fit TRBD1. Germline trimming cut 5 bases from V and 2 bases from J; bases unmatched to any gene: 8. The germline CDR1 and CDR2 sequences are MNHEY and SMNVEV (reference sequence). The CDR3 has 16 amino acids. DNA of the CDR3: TGTGCCAGCAGTCCGCGAGGACAGGGCACCTACAATGAGCAGTTCTTC. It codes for CASSPRGQGTYNEQFF.